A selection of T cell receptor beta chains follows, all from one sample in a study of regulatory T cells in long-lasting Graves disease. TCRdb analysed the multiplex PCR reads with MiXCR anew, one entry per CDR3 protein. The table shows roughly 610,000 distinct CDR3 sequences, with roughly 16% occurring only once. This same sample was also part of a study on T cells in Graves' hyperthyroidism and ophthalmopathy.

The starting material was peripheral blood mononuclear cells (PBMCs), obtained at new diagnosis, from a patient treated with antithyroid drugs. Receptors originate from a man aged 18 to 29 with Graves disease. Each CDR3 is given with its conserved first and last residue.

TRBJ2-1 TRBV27 CASSRASGSFSYNEQFF
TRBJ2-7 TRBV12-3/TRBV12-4 CASQPKRGLYEQYF
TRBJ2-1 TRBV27 CASSVDIVSYNEQFF
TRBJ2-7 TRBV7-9 CASTAGTGTSGRYEQYF
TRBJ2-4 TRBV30 CAWRRVGLAKNIQYF
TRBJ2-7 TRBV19 CASRIKGTGLGDYEQYF
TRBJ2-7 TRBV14 CASSHWDRSYEQYF
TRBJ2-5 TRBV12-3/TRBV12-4 CASSLINSQETQYF
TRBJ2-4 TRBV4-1 CASSQGTGKEGRAKNIQYF
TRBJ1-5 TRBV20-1 CSAGLPDQPQHF
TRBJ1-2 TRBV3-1 CASSQGWEGYTF
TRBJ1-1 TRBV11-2 CASSLFARAMNTEAFF
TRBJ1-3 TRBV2 CASSTGGAYGNTIYF
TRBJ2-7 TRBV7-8 CASSAGTGGKVKYF
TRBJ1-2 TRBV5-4 CAMITDRSMAYTF
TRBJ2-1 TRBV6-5 CASSYRSGNPYNEQFF
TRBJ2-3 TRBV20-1 CSAPRDSTQYF
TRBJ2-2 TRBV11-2 CASSLSSGPRTGELFF
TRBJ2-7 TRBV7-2 CASRYSGNSYEQYF
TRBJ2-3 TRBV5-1 CASSSDDSPPLDTQYF
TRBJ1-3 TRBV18 CASSETGTVGNTIYF
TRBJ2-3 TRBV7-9 CASSLAEVAGTDTQYF
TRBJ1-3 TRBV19 CASSIGVTIYF
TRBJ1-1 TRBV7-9 CASSLVGMNTEAFF
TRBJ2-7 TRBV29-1 CSVGGGLAGGPEQYF
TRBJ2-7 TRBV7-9 CASSLDLAGGHHEQYF
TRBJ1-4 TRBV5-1 CASAPGQPNEKLFF
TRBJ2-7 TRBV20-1 CSARTRGAPIYEQYF
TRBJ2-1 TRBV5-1 CASSLAGRGFDEQFF
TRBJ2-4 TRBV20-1 CSATSSAKNIQYF
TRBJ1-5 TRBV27 CASAEKYSNQPQHF
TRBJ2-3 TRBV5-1 CASSPWGQGQTTGLTDTQYF
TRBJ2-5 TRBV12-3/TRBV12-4 CASSLTGLQETQYF
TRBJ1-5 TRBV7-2 CASSSGGRTPQHF
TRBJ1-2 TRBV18 CASSPGREYGYTF
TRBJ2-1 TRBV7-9 CASSYRQGDEQFF
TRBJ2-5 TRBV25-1 CASSVVRGSQYF
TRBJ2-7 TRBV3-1 CASSQDWGSGQYF
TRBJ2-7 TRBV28 CASSLLRQSYEQYF
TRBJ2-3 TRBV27 CASSFGAGADTQYF
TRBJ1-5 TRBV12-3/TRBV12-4 CASSHRGPVSQPQHF
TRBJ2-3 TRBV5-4 CASSFFGGRADTQYF
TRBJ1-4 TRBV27 CASSLYPGEKLFF